The entry that follows covers one T cell receptor (beta chain) sequence. The sample originates from a study of shared clonotypes between healthy human individuals. TCRdb's table, derived via immunoSEQ multiplex PCR, lists solely in-frame clones and lacks some. The table shows some 980,000 clones, with approximately 80% occurring only once. The germline CDR1 and CDR2 sequences are SQVTM and ANQGSEA. V lost 4 bases, J lost 6 bases, and 7 bases lay in between. CDR3 length: 11 residues. The sequencing input was memory CD4+ T cells sorted from blood. Sample subset: CD45RA-negative fraction. This clonotype was obtained from a man aged 18 to 29 in good health. The chain uses TRBV29-1 and TRBJ1-5; no clear D. CDR3 sequence (DNA): TGCAGCGTTGGGGAATTTCAGCCCCAGCATTTT. This encodes CSVGEFQPQHF.